This TCR beta chain was captured by sequencing in a study of cytomegalovirus exposure and HLA in healthy donors. General study results and limits: For presence/absence analyses, sequencing depth was assumed to be roughly uniform across donors. Within a later analysis, the majority of CMV-associated TCR beta chains appeared HLA-restricted.

PCR amplification relied on 60 Vbeta primers (plus 13 Jbeta primers). Profiled with immunoSEQ multiplex PCR; TCRdb holds only in-frame clones, not every one. The sample holds roughly 180,000 clones, 84% seen once. A word on this clone: Its antigen is not known.

Sequenced input: PBMCs. This sequence originates from a man in his thirties or forties in good health and CMV-seronegative.

CDR3 DNA: TGTGCCAGCAGTTACGGGGGGACAGGAAACATTCAGTACTTC. Translating it yields CASSYGGTGNIQYF. The rearrangement uses TRBV6-6 and TRBJ2-4; 8 positions agree with TRBD1. This CDR3 region has 14 residues. The germline gives CDR1 MNHNY, CDR2 SVGAGI (reference sequence). V lost 2 bases, J lost 6 bases, and 3 bases stayed unmatched.